The present TCR beta chain was sequenced within a study of T cell responses to AZD1222 COVID-19 vaccine. Findings of the study overall: Possibly, clonal diversity was underestimated; donors were largely white British and included more females.

CDR3 length: 15 residues. J was trimmed by 3 bases and V by 4 bases; bases with no gene match: 4. The germline gives CDR1 SGDLS, CDR2 YYNGEE. TCRdb keeps only in-frame clones here, not all; method: immunoSEQ multiplex PCR. The sample records under 60,000 clones, over 75% being singletons. Remarks on this clone: Its matching antigen is unknown.

The clonotype comes from an adult who received the AZD1222 COVID-19 vaccine. Here the sequenced sample was peripheral blood, taken 28 days after the second AZD1222 dose. V is TRBV9 and J is TRBJ2-2; the match to TRBD2 covers 9 bases. The DNA for the CDR3 is TGTGCCAGCAGCCCTAGCGGGACGGACACCGGGGAGCTGTTTTTT. This sequence encodes CASSPSGTDTGELFF.